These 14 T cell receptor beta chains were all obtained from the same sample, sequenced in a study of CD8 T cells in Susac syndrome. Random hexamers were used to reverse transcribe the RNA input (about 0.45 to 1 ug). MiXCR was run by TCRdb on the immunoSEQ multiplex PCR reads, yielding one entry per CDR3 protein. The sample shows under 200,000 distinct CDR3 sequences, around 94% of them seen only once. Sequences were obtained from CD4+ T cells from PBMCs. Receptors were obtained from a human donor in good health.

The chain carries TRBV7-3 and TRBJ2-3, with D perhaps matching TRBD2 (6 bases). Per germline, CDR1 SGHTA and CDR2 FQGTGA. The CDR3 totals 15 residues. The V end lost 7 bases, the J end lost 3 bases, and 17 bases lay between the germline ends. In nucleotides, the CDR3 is TGTGCCAGCACCTTGTCCGGGAGTGGGACAGATACGCAGTATTTT. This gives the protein CASTLSGSGTDTQYF.

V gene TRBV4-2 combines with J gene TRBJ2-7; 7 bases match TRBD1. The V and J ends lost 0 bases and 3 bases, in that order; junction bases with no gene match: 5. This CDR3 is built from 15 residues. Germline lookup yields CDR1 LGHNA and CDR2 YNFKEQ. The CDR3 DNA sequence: TGTGCCAGCAGCCAAGATGGGACAGAGTTCTACGAGCAGTACTTC. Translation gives CASSQDGTEFYEQYF.

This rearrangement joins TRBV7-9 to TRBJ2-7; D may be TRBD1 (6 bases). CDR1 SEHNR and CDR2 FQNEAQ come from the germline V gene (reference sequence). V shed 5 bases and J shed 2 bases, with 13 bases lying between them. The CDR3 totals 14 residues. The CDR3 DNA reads TGTGCCAGCAGCCCGCCACAGGGTCCCTACGAGCAGTACTTC. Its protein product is CASSPPQGPYEQYF.

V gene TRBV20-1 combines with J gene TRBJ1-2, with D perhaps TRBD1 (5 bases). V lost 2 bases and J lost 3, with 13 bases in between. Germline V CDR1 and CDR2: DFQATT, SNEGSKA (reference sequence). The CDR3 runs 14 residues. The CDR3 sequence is CSARRAGSDYGYTF. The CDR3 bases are TGCAGTGCTAGAAGGGCAGGGAGCGACTATGGCTACACCTTC.

CDR3 sequence reads: CAWSQQGIADTQYF. CDR3 coding DNA: TGTGCCTGGAGTCAACAGGGAATTGCAGATACGCAGTATTTT. The rearrangement joins TRBV30 to TRBJ2-3, with a weak D call TRBD1 (6 bases). From germline, CDR1 is GTSNPN and CDR2 SVGIG (reference sequence). The V end lost 2 bases, the J end lost 4 bases, and 13 bases lay between the germline ends. This CDR3 has 14 amino acids. The whole variable domain, remainder taken from reference TRBV30 and TRBJ2-3, is SQTIHQWPATLVQPVGSPLSLECTVEGTSNPNLYWYRQAAGRGLQLLFYSVGIGQISSEVPQNLSASRPQDRQFILSSKKLLLSDSGFYLCAWSQQGIADTQYFGPGTRLTVL.

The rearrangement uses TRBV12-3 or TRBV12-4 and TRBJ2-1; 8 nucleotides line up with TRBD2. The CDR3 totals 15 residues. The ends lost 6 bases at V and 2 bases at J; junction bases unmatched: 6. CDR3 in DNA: TGTGCCAGCAGGGTAGCGGGGACACCCTACAATGAGCAGTTCTTC. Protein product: CASRVAGTPYNEQFF.

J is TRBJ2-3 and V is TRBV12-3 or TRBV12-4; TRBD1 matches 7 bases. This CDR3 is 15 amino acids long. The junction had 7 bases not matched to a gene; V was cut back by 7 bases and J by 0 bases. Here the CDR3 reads CASTSRTGSTDTQYF. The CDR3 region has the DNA TGTGCCAGCACTTCAAGGACAGGTAGCACAGATACGCAGTATTTT.

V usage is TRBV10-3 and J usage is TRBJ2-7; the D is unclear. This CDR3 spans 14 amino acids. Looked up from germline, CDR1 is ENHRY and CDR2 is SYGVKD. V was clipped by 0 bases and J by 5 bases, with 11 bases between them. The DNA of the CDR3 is TGTGCCATCAGTGAGTCGACTCGGGTTGACGAGCAGTACTTC. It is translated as CAISESTRVDEQYF.

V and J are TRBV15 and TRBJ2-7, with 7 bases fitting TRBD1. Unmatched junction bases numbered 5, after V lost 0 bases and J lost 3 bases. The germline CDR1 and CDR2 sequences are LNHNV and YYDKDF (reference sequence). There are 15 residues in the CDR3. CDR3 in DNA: TGTGCCACCAGCAGAGATTATACAGGGGACTACGAGCAGTACTTC. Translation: CATSRDYTGDYEQYF.

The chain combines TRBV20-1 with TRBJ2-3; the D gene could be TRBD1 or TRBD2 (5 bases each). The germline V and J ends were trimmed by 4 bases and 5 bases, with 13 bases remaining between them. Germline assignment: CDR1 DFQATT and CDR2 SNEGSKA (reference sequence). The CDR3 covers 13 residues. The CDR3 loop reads CSAIGTVGDTQYF. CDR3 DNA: TGCAGTGCTATTGGGACGGTTGGAGATACGCAGTATTTT.

CDR3 bases: TGTGCCAGCAGCCAGGAAGGGGGATCACCCCTCCACTTT. It specifies CASSQEGGSPLHF. This chain joins TRBV6-2 or TRBV6-3 and TRBJ1-6, with D perhaps TRBD1 (6 bases). The CDR3 consists of 13 residues. Trimming removed 6 bases from V and 10 bases from J, with 13 bases in between. Germline-derived CDR1 and CDR2 are MNHEY and SVGEGT.

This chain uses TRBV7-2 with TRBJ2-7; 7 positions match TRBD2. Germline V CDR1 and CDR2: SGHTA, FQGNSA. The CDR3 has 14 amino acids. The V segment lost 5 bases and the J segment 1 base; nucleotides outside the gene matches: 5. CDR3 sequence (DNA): TGTGCCAGCAGCCCGGGGGGTAAGTCCTACGAGCAGTACTTC. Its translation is CASSPGGKSYEQYF. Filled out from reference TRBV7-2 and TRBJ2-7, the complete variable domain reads GAGVSQSPSNKVTEKGKDVELRCDPISGHTALYWYRQSLGQGLEFLIYFQGNSAPDKSGLPSDRFSAERTGGSVSTLTIQRTQQEDSAVYLCASSPGGKSYEQYFGPGTRLTVT.

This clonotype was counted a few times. The CDR3 spells CSATRGNEQFF. The CDR3 DNA follows: TGCAGTGCTACCAGGGGGAATGAGCAGTTCTTC. The chain carries TRBV20-1 and TRBJ2-1; 7 nucleotides align to TRBD1. The V gene's germline CDR1 is DFQATT and CDR2 SNEGSKA (reference sequence). The CDR3 spans 11 residues. Unmatched junction bases numbered 1, after V lost 4 bases and J lost 7 bases.

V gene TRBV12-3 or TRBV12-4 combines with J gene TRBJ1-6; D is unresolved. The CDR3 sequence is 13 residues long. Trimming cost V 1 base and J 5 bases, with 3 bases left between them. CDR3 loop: CASSLGHNSPLHF. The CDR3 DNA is TGTGCCAGCAGTTTAGGTCATAATTCACCCCTCCACTTT.